What follows are 17 T cell receptor beta chains derived from one specimen sequenced in a study of blood T cell repertoires in COVID-19. Clones were sequenced by immunoSEQ multiplex PCR, and TCRdb holds only the in-frame ones, with some missing. This sample has about 360,000 clones; about 86% occur once, and the top ten carry about 7%. The sequencing input was peripheral blood. Source of these receptors: a woman aged 55-69 years with COVID-19, enrolled during active disease.

The rearrangement links TRBV27 to TRBJ1-2, with D possibly being TRBD1 (5 bases). V lost 2 bases and J lost 6, with 10 bases in between. This CDR3 is 13 amino acids long. CDR1 and CDR2 from the germline V gene are MNHEY and SMNVEV (reference sequence). The CDR3 DNA is TGTGCCAGCAGTTTAAAAGGGGCCCATGGCTACACCTTC. It codes for CASSLKGAHGYTF.

This clone was seen only a few times. The rearrangement uses TRBV18 and TRBJ1-5, with 9 bases matching TRBD1. This CDR3 region has 16 residues. With 6 bases clipped from V and 5 bases from J, the junction kept 11 bases outside the gene matches. Looked up from germline, CDR1 is KGHSH and CDR2 is LQKENI. CDR3 in DNA: TGTGCCAGCTCCCCAAACAGGGGGCTCGGCGATCAGCCCCAGCATTTT. Protein product: CASSPNRGLGDQPQHF.

The rearrangement joins TRBV4-1 to TRBJ2-7; no reliable D call. Germline CDR1 MGHRA, CDR2 YSYEKL. The CDR3 contains 15 residues. Deletions cut 0 bases from V and 2 bases from J, with 11 bases between. The CDR3 sequence: CASSQELASTYEQYF. The CDR3 nucleotides read TGCGCCAGCAGCCAAGAATTGGCTAGTACCTACGAGCAGTACTTC.

This sequence joins TRBV9 and TRBJ2-1; D ambiguous. CDR1 SGDLS and CDR2 YYNGEE come from the germline V gene. This CDR3 is built from 14 residues. The V end lost 3 bases, the J end lost 6 bases, and 13 bases lay between the germline ends. CDR3 in amino acids: CASSASSSVNEQFF. The CDR3 nucleotides read TGTGCCAGCAGCGCCTCATCATCGGTCAATGAGCAGTTCTTC.

The chain employs TRBV6-1 and TRBJ2-7, with 7 bases fitting TRBD2. The CDR3 totals 15 residues. The J segment lost 0 bases and the V segment lost 3 bases, leaving 5 bases of the junction unmatched. CDR1 is MNHNS, CDR2 SASEGT, per germline. CDR3 DNA sequence: TGTGCCAGCAGTGAGAGCGGGGCGCCCTCCTACGAGCAGTACTTC. Encoded protein: CASSESGAPSYEQYF.

The chain combines TRBV9 with TRBJ2-5; 8 bases map to TRBD2. Germline CDR1 SGDLS, CDR2 YYNGEE. The CDR3 runs 16 residues. After removal of 0 bases from V and 4 bases from J, the junction contained 8 bases not matched to a gene. CDR3 DNA sequence: TGTGCCAGCAGCGTAGCTCCCGGGGGGGCCGGAGAGACCCAGTACTTC. This encodes CASSVAPGGAGETQYF.

This chain uses TRBV5-1 with TRBJ2-3; 8 nucleotides agree with TRBD2. The CDR3 consists of 16 residues. V lost 0 bases, J lost 2 bases, and 5 bases stayed unmatched. Germline assignment: CDR1 SGHRS and CDR2 YFSETQ. In DNA, the CDR3 is TGCGCCAGCAGCTTGGCCGTGACTAGCGCCACAGATACGCAGTATTTT. It specifies CASSLAVTSATDTQYF.

This rearrangement joins TRBV9 to TRBJ2-5; TRBD1 matches at 7 bases. CDR1 SGDLS and CDR2 YYNGEE come from the germline V gene. V dropped 3 bases and J dropped 1; count of bases not matched to a gene: 3. The CDR3 runs 14 residues. CDR3 loop: CASSGDSSQETQYF. The CDR3 DNA reads TGTGCCAGCAGCGGGGACAGCTCCCAAGAGACCCAGTACTTC.

The J gene is TRBJ1-1, the V gene TRBV29-1; tentatively, D is TRBD1 (5 bases). Germline V gene sequence: CDR1 SQVTM, CDR2 ANQGSEA. The ends were cut back, 6 bases at V and 7 bases at J, with 18 bases in the middle. This CDR3 comprises 13 residues. CDR3 in DNA: TGCAGCGTCCTGGACCCGGGGAGGGGTGAAGCTTTCTTT. Translation: CSVLDPGRGEAFF.

The chain joins TRBV4-1 to TRBJ1-1, with D perhaps matching TRBD1 (6 bases). V gave up 4 bases and J gave up 4 bases, with 16 bases separating them. Germline V gives CDR1 MGHRA, CDR2 YSYEKL. This CDR3 comprises 15 residues. CDR3 in amino acids: CASSRRQEQGTEAFF. CDR3 nucleotide sequence: TGCGCCAGCAGCCGCCGACAGGAACAGGGCACTGAAGCTTTCTTT.

The gene calls are TRBV12-5 and TRBJ1-1, with 9 bases aligning to TRBD1. There are 17 residues in the CDR3. J gave up 6 bases and V 0 bases, and 11 bases lay outside the gene matches. Per the germline V gene, CDR1 is LGHNT and CDR2 is FRNRAP. The CDR3 nucleotides are TGTGCTAGTGGTTTGGTACTGGTTACAGGGGGCTCTTCTGAAGCTTTCTTT. It yields the protein CASGLVLVTGGSSEAFF.

This chain uses TRBV5-1 with TRBJ1-4, with unresolved D. The CDR3 spans 15 residues. The germline gives CDR1 SGHRS, CDR2 YFSETQ. The V end lost 4 bases, the J end lost 0 bases, and 10 bases lay between the germline ends. For the CDR3, the DNA is TGCGCCAGCAGCAGCTTTCCCGCAACTAATGAAAAACTGTTTTTT. Protein product: CASSSFPATNEKLFF.

This chain uses TRBV24-1 with TRBJ1-2; D gene unclear. Per the germline V gene, CDR1 is KGHDR and CDR2 is SFDVKD. This CDR3 has 14 amino acids. V was shortened by 9 bases and J by 0 bases, with 13 bases between the two germline ends. In DNA, the CDR3 is TGTGCCACCCTCCCGGGTTGGGCTAACTATGGCTACACCTTC. As protein: CATLPGWANYGYTF.

This chain uses TRBV13 with TRBJ2-7; possible D gene TRBD2, 6 bases. The germline V and J ends were trimmed by 9 bases and 2 bases, with 17 bases remaining between them. CDR3 length equals 14 residues. Germline lookup yields CDR1 PRHDT and CDR2 FYEKMQ (reference sequence). CDR3 sequence reads: CASLAGLGAYEQYF. Written as DNA, the CDR3 is TGTGCCAGTCTGGCGGGGCTGGGTGCCTACGAGCAGTACTTC.

CDR3 region: CASSQDGGNTEAFF. CDR3 coding DNA: TGCGCCAGCAGCCAAGATGGAGGGAACACTGAAGCTTTCTTT. This chain uses TRBV4-3 with TRBJ1-1, with D hard to call. Germline lookup yields CDR1 LGHNA and CDR2 YSLEER. The CDR3 loop spans 14 amino acids. V lost 0 bases and J 1 base, leaving 6 bases between the germline ends.

This clone was observed a few times. V usage is TRBV7-9 and J usage is TRBJ1-5, with a tentative D call TRBD1 (6 bases). Germline V gene data show CDR1 as SEHNR and CDR2 as FQNEAQ (reference sequence). The V end was cut by 6 bases, the J end by 2 bases, with 14 bases between. The CDR3 has 15 residues. CDR3 in DNA: TGTGCCAGCAGTTCCTCAGGGGCGGGCAATCAGCCCCAGCATTTT. Amino acids: CASSSSGAGNQPQHF.

The genes are TRBV30 and TRBJ1-2; D is perhaps TRBD1 (6 bases). The CDR3 contains 15 residues. Deletions cut 0 bases from V and 10 bases from J, with 21 bases between. Per the germline V gene, CDR1 is GTSNPN and CDR2 is SVGIG (reference sequence). CDR3: CAWSVQGRASSAYTF. The CDR3 DNA sequence: TGTGCCTGGAGTGTACAGGGCAGGGCCAGCTCTGCCTACACCTTC.